This T cell receptor (beta chain) emerged from a study of early T cells in non-severe SARS-CoV-2 infection. Study at large: Sequencing used unsorted whole-blood bulk RNA, so chains lack pairing. Findings and limits, study-wide: VDJdb matching favored anti-spike CD8 responses, missing private and CD4 specificities.

Unique molecular identifiers were added to individual cDNA molecules. TCRdb passed the 5' RACE reads through MiXCR, listing each CDR3 protein once. The sample shows roughly 51,000 distinct CDR3 sequences, approximately 7.5% of them seen only once. Trimming took 2 bases from V and 2 from J; bases not matched to a gene: 5. The CDR3 is made up of 15 amino acids. Germline values: CDR1 SNHLY, CDR2 FYNNEI. This clonotype was observed at least ten times. What it binds is unknown. The sequenced sample consisted of whole blood. The chain has TRBV2 and TRBJ2-7, with 8 bases lining up with TRBD1. The origin of this receptor is an adult who was a healthcare worker with PCR-confirmed SARS-CoV-2 infection or an uninfected control (not recorded which). This CDR3 reads CASSELGTGTYEQYF. As DNA, the CDR3 is TGTGCCAGCAGTGAACTCGGGACAGGTACCTACGAGCAGTACTTC.